The sequence of this T cell receptor beta chain was determined in a study of beta chain features in type 1 diabetes. The overall study: The study examined roughly 110,000,000 sorted cells across all samples. Findings and limits, study-wide: People with Type 1 diabetes carried modestly yet significantly shorter TCRB CDR3s in all four CD4+ subsets. Patients and controls would be equally affected if PCR favored shorter templates. Compared with healthy donors, patients appeared to share more similar naive, central memory and regulatory TCRB repertoires.

A note on this clone: Its antigen is as yet unknown.

The CDR3 is 12 amino acids. CDR1 MDHEN and CDR2 SYDVKM come from the germline V gene. V shed 6 bases and J shed 6 bases, with 12 bases lying between them. cDNA synthesis used the whole RNA isolate, giving expressed TCRB sequences. Here immunoSEQ multiplex PCR was the method, and the copy in TCRdb shows in-frame clones only, minus some. The sample consists of 350,000 to 450,000 clones, over 10% of them appearing once. Post-sort purity exceeded 98% for all sorted populations. The sequence derives from a woman in her late teens or twenties with type 1 diabetes. The chain joins TRBV28 to TRBJ2-7; D is perhaps TRBD1 (6 bases). The sequencing input was naive CD4+ T cells from blood. The CDR3 reads CASRFKGGEQYF. In nucleotides, the CDR3 is TGTGCCAGCAGATTCAAAGGGGGCGAGCAGTACTTC.